This T cell receptor beta chain was recovered during a study of T cell clonotyping in hematopoietic cell transplantation. From germline, CDR1 is SGHTA and CDR2 FQGNSA. With 4 bases clipped from V and 5 bases from J, the junction kept 6 bases outside the gene matches. The CDR3 runs to 15 residues. As to time point: recipient sample about 28 days before transplant, after cytoreduction. Profiled with immunoSEQ multiplex PCR; TCRdb holds only in-frame clones, not every one. The table shows 35,000 to 45,000 clones, with around 95% occurring only once. The sequence derives from a man aged 35 to 55 with chronic myeloid leukemia. Some clones in this sample may be carry-over from other donors' samples. The source was peripheral blood mononuclear cells, collected before stem cell transplant. The chain carries TRBV7-2 and TRBJ2-1; 9 bases are a match to TRBD1. CDR3 protein: CASSSRQGGHNEQFF. CDR3 in DNA: TGTGCCAGCAGCTCCCGACAGGGGGGGCACAATGAGCAGTTCTTC.